This T cell receptor beta chain stems from a study of identical twins. Broader study findings: Fewer insertions characterized abundant cord blood beta clonotypes, whereas memory repertoires showed none. The models systematically underestimated how much out-of-frame TCR alpha was shared in monozygotic twins.

Template switching created a universal primer site, and the cDNA included unique molecular identifiers. TCRdb independently ran MiXCR on the 5' RACE reads; one entry per CDR3 protein. This sample has around 530,000 distinct CDR3 sequences, with around 15% found just once. Concerning this clonotype: Its antigen is undetermined.

Germline values: CDR1 SGHVS, CDR2 FQNEAQ. There are 15 residues in the CDR3. V lost 5 bases and J lost 2; bases outside the gene matches: 6. These data also featured in a second study, about yellow fever vaccine responses in identical twins. From that report: In identical twins, vaccine T cell responses appeared partly shared and partly individual.

Sequenced: CD4+ T cells sorted from blood. This sequence originates from a young woman in good health. This chain links TRBV7-8 with TRBJ1-2, with 9 bases fitting TRBD1. The CDR3 loop reads CASSPEGTGNYGYTF. CDR3 DNA: TGTGCCAGCAGCCCAGAGGGGACAGGGAACTATGGCTACACCTTC.